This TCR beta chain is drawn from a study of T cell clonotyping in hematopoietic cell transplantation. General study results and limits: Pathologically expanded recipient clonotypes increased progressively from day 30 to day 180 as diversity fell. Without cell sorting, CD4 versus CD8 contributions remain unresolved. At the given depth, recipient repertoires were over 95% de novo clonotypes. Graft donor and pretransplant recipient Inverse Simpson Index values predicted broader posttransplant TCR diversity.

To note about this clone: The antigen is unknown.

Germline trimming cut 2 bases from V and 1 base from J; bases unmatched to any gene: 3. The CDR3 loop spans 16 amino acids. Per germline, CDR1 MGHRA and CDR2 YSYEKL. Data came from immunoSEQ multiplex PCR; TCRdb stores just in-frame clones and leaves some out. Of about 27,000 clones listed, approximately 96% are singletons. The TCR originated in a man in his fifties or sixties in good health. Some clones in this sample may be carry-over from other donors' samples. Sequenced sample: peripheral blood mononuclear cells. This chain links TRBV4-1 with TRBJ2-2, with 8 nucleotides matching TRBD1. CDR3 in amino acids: CASSQQGQVNTGELFF. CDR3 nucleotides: TGCGCCAGCAGCCAACAGGGACAGGTGAACACCGGGGAGCTGTTTTTT.